The rows below give T cell receptor beta chains drawn from one sample of a study of vaccination effects on CD4 cells after COVID-19. This table comes from immunoSEQ multiplex PCR, and its TCRdb copy is limited to in-frame clones, with some not included. The repertoire includes almost 15,000 clones, 76% of them detected once, and roughly 25% sits in the top ten. No cognate antigen is known for these TCRs. The sequencing used CD4+ T cells from PBMCs cultured with HCoV-NL63 spike peptides, collected after COVID-19 vaccination. The origin of the receptors is a human donor who had a prior SARS-CoV-2 infection. CDR3s leave out the opening cysteine and the closing phenylalanine or tryptophan.

v_call	j_call	cdr3_aa
TRBV3-1/TRBV3-2	TRBJ2-3	ASSQWRGGRTDTQY
TRBV10-3	TRBJ1-6	AISVKGSNNSPLH
TRBV7-9	TRBJ1-1	ASSLDTLYTEAF
TRBV25-1	TRBJ2-3	ASRVTDTQY
TRBV6-6	TRBJ1-2	ASSRSGPYT
TRBV28	TRBJ1-3	ASSFLRGSGNTIY
TRBV11-3	TRBJ2-5	ASSFSLAGDETQY
TRBV20-1	TRBJ2-1	SASYRGHNEQF
TRBV28	TRBJ2-5	ASSIKRRETQY
TRBV7-9	TRBJ1-4	ASSLGRGQGDEKLF
TRBV5-4	TRBJ2-1	ASSSRTGTVYNEQF
TRBV2	TRBJ1-4	ASSARPIEANEKLF
TRBV5-1	TRBJ1-1	ASSVEFLDTEAF
TRBV18	TRBJ1-3	ASSPGTTDDTIY
TRBV11-1	TRBJ2-1	ASSRNRGDEQF
TRBV7-2	TRBJ2-1	ASSLAGVSYNEQF
TRBV3-1/TRBV3-2	TRBJ1-4	ASSPVRAEKLF
TRBV3-1/TRBV3-2	TRBJ2-2	ASSRLGVTGELF
TRBV12-3/TRBV12-4	TRBJ1-2	ASSFDWSHGYT
TRBV5-1	TRBJ2-3	ASSLRELGTDTQY
TRBV29-1	TRBJ1-2	SVLGQGLYGYT
TRBV5-1	TRBJ2-5	ASSLYGRDGPQETQY
TRBV21-1	TRBJ1-6	ASSKGVLDSPLH
TRBV2	TRBJ2-3	ASSTRQGRTDTQY
TRBV24-1	TRBJ2-7	ATSDLRLAGTYEQY
TRBV6-5	TRBJ1-2	ASSYSNTLGGYT
TRBV6-7	TRBJ2-5	ASSYPTWGEAVGETQY
TRBV10-3	TRBJ2-3	AISLAGPTDTQY
TRBV4-3	TRBJ2-3	ASSQGGTSKDTQY
TRBV12-3/TRBV12-4	TRBJ1-6	ASRGQGVSPLH
TRBV5-1	TRBJ1-1	ASSDTFNLNTEAF
TRBV30	TRBJ2-3	AWRTSGIDTQY
TRBV4-1	TRBJ2-5	ASSQDMAIQETQY
TRBV4-3	TRBJ2-3	ASSQVREWADTQY
TRBV5-8	TRBJ2-5	ASSPGYRVQETQY
TRBV4-3	TRBJ1-5	ASSHSPGGQFQPQH
TRBV7-9	TRBJ2-2	ASSSGLTSGYTGELF
TRBV9	TRBJ2-2	ASSVRSSGGPNTGELF
TRBV2	TRBJ2-2	ASSEEGWNTGELF
TRBV7-8	TRBJ2-3	ASSLFNGASGIPDTQY
TRBV18	TRBJ1-1	ASSHRDSNTEAF
TRBV7-2	TRBJ2-1	ASSLAAPWRSGILDEQF
TRBV2	TRBJ1-5	ASSEGHNQPQH
TRBV19	TRBJ2-6	ASSTQPGTSDSGANVLT
TRBV27	TRBJ2-2	ASSFSFGQGLGNTGELF
TRBV10-3	TRBJ1-5	AISEQQNSNQPQH
TRBV27	TRBJ2-3	ASSWGREGDTQY
TRBV7-3	TRBJ2-2	ASSYQHTGELF